This T cell receptor beta chain appears in the sequencing data of a study of cytomegalovirus exposure and HLA in healthy donors. Background on the study: Unique TCRs from HLA-typed donors, around 93 million of them, were held in an early data release. Study-level findings and limits: Listed as cytomegalovirus-associated were approximately 160 TCR beta chains. In an earlier analysis, in some 540 donors, most V segments appeared productive either ~87% or ~30% of the time. Rarity marked most TCR sequences, yet some public TCRs occurred in many donors.

PCR involved 60 Vbeta and 13 Jbeta primers. Sequencing used immunoSEQ multiplex PCR; TCRdb keeps in-frame clones, though not all of them. The sample includes about 140,000 clones, roughly four fifths seen only once; the top ten take over 6%. Germline V gives CDR1 SGHAT, CDR2 FQNNGV. V was pared by 7 bases and J by 5 bases, with 14 bases between. The CDR3 length is 13 residues. Worth noting for this clone: The antigen is unknown.

The chain uses TRBV11-2 and TRBJ2-5, with D unresolved. Sequenced material: PBMCs. The receptor comes from a man aged 25-45 years in good health and CMV-seronegative. CDR3 protein: CASTTYSRETQYF. In DNA, the CDR3 is TGTGCCAGCACCACTTATTCGCGGGAGACCCAGTACTTC.